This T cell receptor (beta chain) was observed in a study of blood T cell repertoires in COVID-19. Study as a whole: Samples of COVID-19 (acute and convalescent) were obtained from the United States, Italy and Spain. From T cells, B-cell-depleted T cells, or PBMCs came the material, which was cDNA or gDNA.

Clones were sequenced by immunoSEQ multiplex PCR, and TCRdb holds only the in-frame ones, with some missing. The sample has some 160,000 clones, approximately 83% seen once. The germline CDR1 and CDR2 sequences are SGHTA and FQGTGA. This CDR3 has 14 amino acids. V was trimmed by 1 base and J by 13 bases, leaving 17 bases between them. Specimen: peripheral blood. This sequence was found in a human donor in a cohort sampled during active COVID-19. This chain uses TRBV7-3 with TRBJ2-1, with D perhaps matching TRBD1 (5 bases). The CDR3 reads CASSLMGPTMHQFF. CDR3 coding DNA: TGTGCCAGCAGCTTAATGGGGCCAACAATGCACCAGTTCTTC.